This entry lists 20 T cell receptor beta chains sequenced from one sample in a study of shared clonotypes between healthy human individuals. Produced via immunoSEQ multiplex PCR; TCRdb's table is partial and in-frame only. The sample yields some 2,500,000 clones, 80% to 95% seen once. The sample consisted of naive CD4+ T cells from PBMCs. Subset noted: CD45RA+ positively selected. Receptor source: a man between 18 and 35 years old in good health. Some clones in this sample may be carry-over from other donors' samples.

Of note for this clone: Additional DNA sequences in this sample encode the identical CDR3. The chain joins TRBV25-1 to TRBJ2-7; D gene unclear. CDR1 is MGHDK, CDR2 SYGVNS, per germline. This CDR3 contains 11 residues. Trimming cost V 2 bases and J 3 bases, with 2 bases left between them. The CDR3 nucleotides are TGTGCCAGCAGTGAAAACTACGAGCAGTACTTC. It translates to CASSENYEQYF.

The chain carries TRBV28 and TRBJ2-7; D is possibly TRBD1 or TRBD2 (9 bases each). Trimming pared 5 bases from V and 2 bases from J, leaving 37 bases between. This CDR3 contains 22 residues. Germline values: CDR1 MDHEN, CDR2 SYDVKM. CDR3 sequence: CASSKTGTGWREGRVLTYEQYF. Written as DNA, the CDR3 is TGTGCCAGCAGTAAAACCGGGACAGGGTGGCGGGAGGGGAGAGTTTTGACCTACGAGCAGTACTTC.

About this clone itself: In the same sample, other DNA sequences code for this CDR3. The J gene is TRBJ1-1, the V gene TRBV5-4; tentatively, D is TRBD1 (6 bases). Deletions cut 2 bases from V and 4 bases from J, with 9 bases between. This CDR3 is built from 13 residues. The germline V gene encodes CDR1 SGHNT and CDR2 YYREEE (reference sequence). The chain's CDR3 is CASSLQGATEAFF. The CDR3 region has the DNA TGTGCCAGCAGCTTACAGGGTGCCACTGAAGCTTTCTTT.

This chain joins TRBV2 and TRBJ2-5, with D perhaps matching TRBD1 (5 bases). Trimming pared 5 bases from V and 1 base from J, leaving 14 bases between. CDR1 is SNHLY and CDR2 is FYNNEI in the germline V gene. There are 15 residues in the CDR3. This CDR3 is CASSLLSRGQETQYF. The CDR3 coding sequence is TGTGCCAGCAGTCTCCTATCAAGGGGCCAAGAGACCCAGTACTTC.

CDR3: CASSLNFYEQYF. The CDR3 DNA reads as TGCGCCAGCAGCTTGAATTTCTACGAGCAGTACTTC. The rearrangement uses TRBV5-1 and TRBJ2-7; D not resolved. CDR1 is SGHRS and CDR2 is YFSETQ in the germline V gene. Trimming took off 1 base at V and 3 bases at J, with 5 bases between the two ends. CDR3 size: 12 residues.

For this clone: The identical CDR3 is also encoded by other nucleotide sequences in the sample. The rearrangement joins TRBV18 to TRBJ2-3; D gene uncertain. Trimming removed 3 bases from V and 1 base from J, with 5 bases in between. This CDR3 region has 13 residues. Germline V gives CDR1 KGHSH, CDR2 LQKENI. The CDR3 sequence is CASSPAGTDTQYF. Here the CDR3 DNA reads TGTGCCAGCTCACCCGCAGGCACAGATACGCAGTATTTT.

This chain connects TRBV27 to TRBJ2-7; tentative D call: TRBD1 (6 bases). This CDR3 comprises 15 residues. Trimming shortened V by 3 bases and J by 6 bases, and 18 bases separated the two germline ends. The germline V gene encodes CDR1 MNHEY and CDR2 SMNVEV (reference sequence). DNA for the CDR3: TGTGCCAGCAGTTTTATTTCCAGGGGCGTCTTCGAGCAGTACTTC. It codes for CASSFISRGVFEQYF.

This clone was seen a single time. The chain has TRBV29-1 and TRBJ1-4; D is uncertain. Germline values: CDR1 SQVTM, CDR2 ANQGSEA. The CDR3 is 14 amino acids. The V end lost 7 bases, the J end lost 0 bases, and 12 bases lay between the germline ends. The CDR3 reads CSGREAATNEKLFF. The CDR3 DNA follows: TGCAGCGGCCGAGAAGCTGCAACTAATGAAAAACTGTTTTTT.

The chain is built from TRBV29-1 and TRBJ2-7; 9 bases fit TRBD1. Per the germline V gene, CDR1 is SQVTM and CDR2 is ANQGSEA. This CDR3 comprises 12 residues. J was trimmed by 6 bases and V by 6 bases; bases with no gene match: 6. The DNA of the CDR3 is TGCAGCGTACCAGGACAGGGGCTCGAGCAGTACTTC. Translated, it gives CSVPGQGLEQYF.

This chain uses TRBV5-1 with TRBJ2-7, with TRBD1 matching over 9 bases. J was trimmed by 0 bases and V by 4 bases; bases with no gene match: 5. The CDR3 spans 15 residues. The germline gives CDR1 SGHRS, CDR2 YFSETQ. The CDR3 region is CASSTNRGHSYEQYF. The CDR3 DNA follows: TGCGCCAGCAGCACAAACAGGGGGCACTCCTACGAGCAGTACTTC.

This chain connects TRBV15 to TRBJ2-3; 8 bases agree with TRBD1. From germline, CDR1 is LNHNV and CDR2 YYDKDF (reference sequence). The CDR3 is 14 residues long. Germline trimming cut 4 bases from V and 4 bases from J; bases unmatched to any gene: 4. CDR3 loop: CATSTDRVSDTQYF. The CDR3 DNA follows: TGTGCCACCAGCACGGACAGGGTGTCAGATACGCAGTATTTT.

The sample holds many counts of this clone. The sample has other DNA sequences that encode this CDR3 too. This rearrangement joins TRBV28 to TRBJ2-3; D is ambiguous. Trimming removed 2 bases at V and 3 bases at J, with 0 bases between. The CDR3 totals 11 residues. Germline V CDR1 and CDR2: MDHEN, SYDVKM. CDR3 residues: CASSLTDTQYF. CDR3 in DNA: TGTGCCAGCAGTTTAACAGATACGCAGTATTTT.

The chain joins TRBV10-1 to TRBJ2-7; D ambiguous. The CDR3 loop spans 12 amino acids. V was shortened by 2 bases and J by 2 bases, with 4 bases between the two germline ends. CDR1 is WNHNN and CDR2 is SYGVQD in the germline V gene (reference sequence). The CDR3 spells CASSEGPYEQYF. CDR3 DNA sequence: TGCGCCAGCAGTGAGGGTCCCTACGAGCAGTACTTC.

In this sample, this clone turned up once. This chain uses TRBV11-2 with TRBJ2-1; 9 bases line up with TRBD2. CDR1 SGHAT and CDR2 FQNNGV come from the germline V gene. This CDR3 spans 16 amino acids. The trim removed 4 bases at V and 5 bases at J, leaving 9 bases unmatched. The CDR3 here is CASSSLRLAADNEQFF. DNA of the CDR3: TGTGCCAGCAGCTCCCTTCGACTAGCGGCTGACAATGAGCAGTTCTTC.

The J gene is TRBJ2-7, the V gene TRBV4-1; TRBD1 matches 9 bases. From germline, CDR1 is MGHRA and CDR2 YSYEKL. V lost 2 bases and J lost 1; bases outside the gene matches: 9. This CDR3 spans 17 amino acids. The chain's CDR3 is CASSQPRAGTGSYEQYF. CDR3 bases: TGCGCCAGCAGCCAACCAAGGGCCGGGACAGGGTCCTACGAGCAGTACTTC.

The rearrangement uses TRBV30 and TRBJ2-2, with TRBD2 identical over 7 bases. Per germline, CDR1 GTSNPN and CDR2 SVGIG (reference sequence). Trimming removed 1 base from V and 0 bases from J; junction bases left unmatched: 11. The CDR3 has 18 amino acids. CDR3 protein: CAWSAKLLAATNTGELFF. In DNA, the CDR3 is TGTGCCTGGAGTGCCAAACTCCTAGCGGCCACGAACACCGGGGAGCTGTTTTTT.

The chain carries TRBV25-1 and TRBJ2-1; 7 bases are a match to TRBD1. J was trimmed by 14 bases and V by 1 base; bases with no gene match: 14. This CDR3 comprises 15 residues. The V gene's germline CDR1 is MGHDK and CDR2 SYGVNS. CDR3 coding DNA: TGTGCCAGCAGTGAATTCGCGTCGACAGGGCGGTTTAAGTTCTTC. Amino acid sequence: CASSEFASTGRFKFF.

The V and J genes are TRBV27 and TRBJ2-7; 7 positions agree with TRBD2. Germline CDR1 is MNHEY and CDR2 is SMNVEV (reference sequence). Trimming at V came to 3 bases and at J to 2 bases, leaving 7 bases not matched to a gene. The CDR3 is 15 amino acids. This CDR3 is CASSFSRLAPYEQYF. The CDR3 nucleotides are TGTGCCAGCAGTTTCTCCCGACTAGCTCCCTACGAGCAGTACTTC.

V is TRBV5-8 and J is TRBJ2-3, with TRBD2 matching over 10 bases. Losses at the gene ends were 4 bases for V and 4 bases for J; bases not matched to a gene: 15. Germline loops: CDR1 SGHTS, CDR2 YDEGEE. CDR3 length equals 18 residues. The CDR3: CASSLNKREGRRADTQYF. CDR3 DNA: TGTGCCAGCAGCCTAAACAAGCGGGAGGGCCGAAGAGCAGATACGCAGTATTTT.

The chain combines TRBV7-2 with TRBJ1-4; 9 bases map to TRBD1. Germline CDR1 SGHTA, CDR2 FQGNSA. V lost 1 base to trimming and J lost 8 bases; unmatched junction nucleotides: 5. The CDR3 is made up of 15 amino acids. The CDR3 nucleotides are TGTGCCAGCAGCTTAGTGGGACAGGGAGGGGAAAAACTGTTTTTT. Translation: CASSLVGQGGEKLFF.